One T cell receptor beta chain is described in this entry. These data are taken from a study of blood T cell repertoires in COVID-19. There are 14 residues in the CDR3. Trimming removed 3 bases from V and 5 bases from J, with 14 bases in between. CDR1 is KGHSH and CDR2 is LQKENI in the germline V gene. The data were produced by immunoSEQ multiplex PCR, yet TCRdb's version contains in-frame clones alone and is incomplete. The sample lists hundreds of thousands of clones, roughly 86% occurring once. The chain joins TRBV18 to TRBJ2-7; no definite D call. The clonotype originates from a woman in her 70s with COVID-19, enrolled during active disease. Sequencing was carried out using peripheral blood. The chain's CDR3 is CASSPPTALDEQYF. The CDR3 DNA follows: TGTGCCAGCTCACCTCCAACGGCCCTAGACGAGCAGTACTTC.